The TCR beta chain described here comes from a study of blood T cells in healthy people across ages. About the study: Using template switching, researchers captured about one barcoded beta molecule for each two T cells.

The CDR3 length is 14 residues. Germline CDR1 is MGHRA and CDR2 is YSYEKL. V shed 0 bases and J shed 13 bases, with 16 bases lying between them. With a J-beta primer mix and a sample-barcoded 5' primer, a second PCR ran roughly 6 to 12 cycles. Each cDNA molecule received a tag from a template-switch adaptor that had 12 random nucleotides. TCRdb re-called the 5' RACE reads with MiXCR, one entry per CDR3 protein. The sample includes more than 650,000 distinct CDR3 sequences, about a fifth of them seen just once. The source material was blood. The V and J genes are TRBV4-1 and TRBJ2-1; D gene unclear. The sequence was obtained from a man between 65 and 85 years old in good health. In DNA form, the CDR3 reads TGCGCCAGCAGCCAAGATCTCGACAACCCTCGACAGTTCTTC. Amino acids: CASSQDLDNPRQFF.